What follows are 11 T cell receptor beta chains derived from one specimen sequenced in a study of T cell responses to AZD1222 COVID-19 vaccine. Sequenced by immunoSEQ multiplex PCR; TCRdb stores in-frame clones only, minus some. The sample lists about 140,000 clones; roughly 90% were seen once. The material sequenced was peripheral blood, taken on day 0 of AZD1222 vaccination. Receptors originate from an adult in good health.

The rearrangement joins TRBV3-1 (or the pseudogene TRBV3-2) to TRBJ2-2; D perhaps matches TRBD1 (6 bases). In germline, CDR1 is LGHDT, CDR2 YNNKEL (reference sequence). This CDR3 contains 14 residues. Trimming took off 3 bases at V and 7 bases at J, with 12 bases between the two ends. CDR3 loop: CASSHQQGGGELFF. The CDR3 region has the DNA TGTGCCAGCAGCCACCAACAGGGTGGCGGGGAGCTGTTTTTT.

The chain links TRBV27 to TRBJ1-4; 7 bases match TRBD1. The V segment lost 3 bases and the J segment 8 bases; nucleotides outside the gene matches: 18. The CDR3 runs to 18 residues. Germline CDR1 MNHEY, CDR2 SMNVEV (reference sequence). The CDR3 sequence is CASSFKLPYRGRSEKLFF. CDR3 coding DNA: TGTGCCAGCAGTTTCAAACTACCCTACAGGGGAAGAAGCGAAAAACTGTTTTTT.

This chain connects TRBV12-3 or TRBV12-4 to TRBJ1-2, with TRBD1 matching over 10 bases. The CDR3 loop spans 13 amino acids. V shed 6 bases, J shed 6 bases, and the junction held 4 bases outside the gene matches. CDR3 protein: CASSRQGADGYTF. CDR3 DNA: TGTGCCAGCAGCCGACAGGGGGCAGATGGCTACACCTTC.

The chain combines TRBV11-2 with TRBJ1-3; perhaps TRBD1 as D (5 bases). The V gene's germline CDR1 is SGHAT and CDR2 FQNNGV. V was cut by 5 bases and J by 2 bases, with 10 bases left in between. This CDR3 has 14 amino acids. DNA of the CDR3: TGTGCCAGCAGCCCAACGGGGCCTGGAAACACCATATATTTT. As protein: CASSPTGPGNTIYF.

This clone was observed a handful of times. The rearrangement links TRBV5-4 to TRBJ1-3; 7 bases are a match to TRBD1. Germline V gives CDR1 SGHNT, CDR2 YYREEE (reference sequence). V dropped 4 bases and J dropped 2; count of bases not matched to a gene: 9. This CDR3 comprises 16 residues. The CDR3 nucleotides are TGTGCCAGCAGCGAACAGGGGTGGGCGGCTGGAAACACCATATATTTT. This sequence encodes CASSEQGWAAGNTIYF.

The chain's CDR3 is CSASKEGNQPQHF. CDR3 DNA sequence: TGCAGTGCTAGTAAGGAGGGGAATCAGCCCCAGCATTTT. The chain recombines TRBV20-1 with TRBJ1-5; weak D call: TRBD1 (5 bases). CDR1 DFQATT and CDR2 SNEGSKA come from the germline V gene (reference sequence). The germline V and J ends were trimmed by 3 bases and 4 bases, with 10 bases remaining between them. This CDR3 comprises 13 residues.

This chain uses TRBV18 with TRBJ1-2; D unresolved. Germline CDR1 and CDR2: KGHSH and LQKENI. The CDR3 is 13 residues long. The V gene lost 3 bases and the J gene lost 0 bases, with 5 bases spanning the gap. CDR3 sequence: CASSPDPNYGYTF. CDR3 DNA sequence: TGTGCCAGCTCACCGGACCCTAACTATGGCTACACCTTC.

The rearrangement uses TRBV20-1 and TRBJ2-2; 7 bases line up with TRBD2. Germline V gives CDR1 DFQATT, CDR2 SNEGSKA (reference sequence). The CDR3 contains 15 residues. Unmatched junction bases numbered 8, after V lost 3 bases and J lost 4 bases. DNA of the CDR3: TGCAGTGCTAGTTTGCGGGAGAGGGTCACCGGGGAGCTGTTTTTT. It codes for CSASLRERVTGELFF.

As to this clone: Distinct nucleotide sequences in the sample also encode this CDR3. V gene TRBV11-3 combines with J gene TRBJ1-1; no reliable D call. The CDR3 contains 12 residues. Between the trimmed V and J ends, which lost 5 bases and 5 bases, there was a span of 9 bases. Germline V lookup: CDR1 SGHNT, CDR2 YENEEA. CDR3 in amino acids: CASSHRGTEAFF. CDR3 DNA sequence: TGTGCCAGCAGCCACCGAGGGACTGAAGCTTTCTTT. Variable domain in full (rest from reference TRBV11-3 and TRBJ1-1): EAGVVQSPRYKIIEKKQPVAFWCNPISGHNTLYWYLQNLGQGPELLIRYENEEAVDDSQLPKDRFSAERLKGVDSTLKIQPAELGDSAVYLCASSHRGTEAFFGQGTRLTVV.

V and J are TRBV20-1 and TRBJ1-2, with a possible D match to TRBD1 (6 bases). The CDR3 runs to 12 residues. V dropped 3 bases and J dropped 6 bases, with 11 bases sitting between them. The germline CDR1 and CDR2 sequences are DFQATT and SNEGSKA (reference sequence). The CDR3 DNA reads as TGCAGTGCTAGTAACCCAGGGGATGGCTACACCTTC. Amino acid sequence: CSASNPGDGYTF.

The genes are TRBV29-1 and TRBJ1-5; tentatively, D is TRBD1 (5 bases). The V end was cut by 7 bases, the J end by 3 bases, with 19 bases between. Germline V lookup: CDR1 SQVTM, CDR2 ANQGSEA. This CDR3 comprises 15 residues. The DNA of the CDR3 is TGCAGCGCTATACCCCAGGGAGGGTACAATCAGCCCCAGCATTTT. It is translated as CSAIPQGGYNQPQHF.